The sequence of this TCR beta chain was determined in a study of cytomegalovirus exposure and HLA in healthy donors. Overall study findings and caveats: Most observed TCR sequences were rare, whereas some public TCRs were detected in many donors.

Assay: immunoSEQ multiplex PCR; the TCRdb copy retains only in-frame clones and omits some. This table has 100,000 to 150,000 clones, roughly 90% appearing once. This clone was detected only once. As yet, its antigen is unknown. The germline V and J ends were trimmed by 0 bases and 0 bases, with 9 bases remaining between them. Germline CDR1 and CDR2: SGHRS and YFSETQ. The CDR3 length is 15 residues. Specimen: PBMCs. The receptor comes from a woman aged 18-35 years in good health and CMV-seronegative. The V and J genes are TRBV5-1 and TRBJ1-1, with D perhaps TRBD1 (5 bases). CDR3 region: CASSLEETVNTEAFF. The CDR3, as DNA: TGCGCCAGCAGCTTGGAAGAGACAGTGAACACTGAAGCTTTCTTT.